The source of this TCR beta chain is a study of Ad26.COV2.S vaccination and SARS-CoV-2 variants. Findings and caveats of the study: Spike-specific responses of CD8+ and CD4+ T cells were reported to display substantial breadth after vaccination.

Treatment reported: roughly 20 received Ad26.COV2.S at low or high dose, single or two shots; 5 received placebo; per-sample allocation not given. Day 63 after the first injection of vaccine or placebo was the sampling time. Profiling relied on immunoSEQ multiplex PCR, and the TCRdb table lists in-frame clones only, not all of them. The table has more than 350,000 clones, about nine tenths seen once; the top ten hold more than 9%. About this clone itself: Its matching antigen is unknown.

The clonotype comes from a person between 18 and 59 years old who received the Ad26.COV2.S COVID-19 vaccine or a placebo. The material was peripheral blood, obtained in a trial of Ad26.COV2.S vaccine versus placebo.

CDR3 bases: TGTGCCAGCAGCGGACAGGGGGGACGGAATGGCTACACCTTC. This sequence encodes CASSGQGGRNGYTF. The genes are TRBV6-6 and TRBJ1-2, with 10 positions matching TRBD1. Germline V gene sequence: CDR1 MNHNY, CDR2 SVGAGI (reference sequence). The CDR3 covers 14 residues. J gave up 6 bases and V 6 bases, and 7 bases lay outside the gene matches.